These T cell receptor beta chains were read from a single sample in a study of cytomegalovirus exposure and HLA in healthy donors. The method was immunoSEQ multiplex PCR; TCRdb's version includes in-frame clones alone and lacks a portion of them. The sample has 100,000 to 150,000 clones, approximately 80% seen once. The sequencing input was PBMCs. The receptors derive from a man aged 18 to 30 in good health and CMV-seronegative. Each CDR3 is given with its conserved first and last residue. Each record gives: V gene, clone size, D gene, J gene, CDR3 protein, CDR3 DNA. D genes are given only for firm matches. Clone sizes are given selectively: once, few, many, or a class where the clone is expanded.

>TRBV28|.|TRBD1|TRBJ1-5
CASSSNRDRVKPQHF
TGTGCCAGCAGTTCCAACCGGGACAGGGTGAAGCCCCAGCATTTT
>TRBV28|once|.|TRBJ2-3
CASSPSCTQYF
TGTGCCAGCAGTCCAAGCTGTACGCAGTATTTT
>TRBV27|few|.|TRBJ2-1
CASSLWGFRTDLNNEQFF
TGTGCCAGCAGTTTATGGGGCTTCCGGACGGATCTTAACAATGAGCAGTTCTTC
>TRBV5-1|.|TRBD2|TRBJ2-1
CASSLVITSGRYNEQFF
TGCGCCAGCAGCTTGGTAATTACTAGCGGGAGGTACAATGAGCAGTTCTTC
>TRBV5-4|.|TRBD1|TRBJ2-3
CASSSGTGSDTQYF
TGTGCCAGCAGCTCCGGGACAGGCTCGGATACGCAGTATTTT
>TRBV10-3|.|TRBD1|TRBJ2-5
CATSPGQGVETQYF
TGTGCCACCAGTCCTGGACAGGGCGTAGAGACCCAGTACTTC
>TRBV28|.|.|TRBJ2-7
CASSFAGYEQYF
TGTGCCAGCAGTTTCGCGGGTTACGAGCAGTACTTC
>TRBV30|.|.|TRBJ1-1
CAWSVRGMNTEAFF
TGTGCCTGGAGTGTACGGGGAATGAACACTGAAGCTTTCTTT
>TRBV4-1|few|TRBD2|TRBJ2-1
CASSLRTSGSDEQFF
TGCGCCAGCAGCCTTCGGACTAGCGGGAGCGATGAGCAGTTCTTC
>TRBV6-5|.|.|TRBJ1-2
CASSGQTNYGYTF
TGTGCCAGCAGTGGACAGACAAACTATGGCTACACCTTC
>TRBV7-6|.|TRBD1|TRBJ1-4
CASSSYYRGRNEKLFF
TGTGCCAGCAGCTCGTACTACAGGGGTAGAAATGAAAAACTGTTTTTT
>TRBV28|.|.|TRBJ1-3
CASSRTTIYF
TGTGCCAGTTCGCGTACCACCATATATTTT
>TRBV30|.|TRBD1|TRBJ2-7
CAWGTGHEQYF
TGTGCCTGGGGGACAGGGCACGAGCAGTACTTC
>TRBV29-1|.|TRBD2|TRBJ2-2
CSASGLADNTGELFF
TGCAGCGCCAGCGGACTAGCGGATAACACCGGGGAGCTGTTTTTT
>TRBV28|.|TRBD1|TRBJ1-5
CASSLGRDRGGGNQPQHF
TGTGCCAGCAGTTTAGGGAGGGACAGGGGAGGCGGCAATCAGCCCCAGCATTTT
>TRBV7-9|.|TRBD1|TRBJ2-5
CASSLAYRGYALRETQYF
TGTGCCAGCAGCTTAGCATACAGGGGTTACGCCCTTAGGGAGACCCAGTACTTC
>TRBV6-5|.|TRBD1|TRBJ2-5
CASSYQTQGSETQYF
TGTGCCAGCAGTTACCAAACACAGGGGTCGGAGACCCAGTACTTC
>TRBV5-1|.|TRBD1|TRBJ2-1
CASSPGQGIYNEQFF
TGCGCCAGCAGCCCGGGACAGGGGATTTACAATGAGCAGTTCTTC
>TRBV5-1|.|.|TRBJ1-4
CASSSGGSNEKLFF
TGCGCCAGCAGTTCAGGCGGGAGTAATGAAAAACTGTTTTTT
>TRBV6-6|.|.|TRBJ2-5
CASSFRETQYF
TGTGCCAGCAGCTTCCGGGAGACCCAGTACTTC
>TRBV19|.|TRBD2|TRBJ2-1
CASSPGLADYNEQFF
TGTGCCAGTAGTCCGGGACTAGCAGACTACAATGAGCAGTTCTTC
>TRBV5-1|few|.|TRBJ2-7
CASSPDWSDHEQYF
TGCGCCAGCAGCCCGGATTGGAGCGACCACGAGCAGTACTTC
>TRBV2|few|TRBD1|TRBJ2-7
CASNEGGPEQYF
TGTGCCTCAAACGAAGGGGGCCCCGAGCAGTACTTC
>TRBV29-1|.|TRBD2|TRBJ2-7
CSVSSGSYEQYF
TGCAGCGTTTCTAGCGGGAGTTACGAGCAGTACTTC
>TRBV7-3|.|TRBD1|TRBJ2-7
CASSSRQGLNYEQYF
TGTGCCAGCAGCTCGCGACAGGGGCTAAACTACGAGCAGTACTTC
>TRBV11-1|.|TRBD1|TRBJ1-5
CASSLGTGDNQPQHF
TGTGCCAGCAGCTTAGGGACAGGGGACAATCAGCCCCAGCATTTT
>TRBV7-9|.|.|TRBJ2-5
CASSLGPTLETQYF
TGTGCCAGCAGCTTAGGACCGACTTTGGAGACCCAGTACTTC
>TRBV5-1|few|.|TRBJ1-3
CASSPRAGGSLGNTIYF
TGCGCCAGCAGCCCGCGGGCCGGTGGCAGTTTGGGAAACACCATATATTTT
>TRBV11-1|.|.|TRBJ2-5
CASSLDRDGFAETQYF
TGTGCCAGCAGCTTAGACAGGGATGGATTCGCAGAGACCCAGTACTTC
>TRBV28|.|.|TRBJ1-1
CASSLRRVSTEAFF
TGTGCCAGCAGTTTACGCAGGGTGAGCACTGAAGCTTTCTTT
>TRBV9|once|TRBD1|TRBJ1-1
CASSVETGANTEAFF
TGTGCCAGCAGCGTAGAGACAGGGGCGAACACTGAAGCTTTCTTT
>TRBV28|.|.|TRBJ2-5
CASRTGNPVDTQYF
TGTGCCAGCAGAACAGGGAATCCTGTCGATACCCAGTACTTC
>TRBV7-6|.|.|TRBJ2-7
CASSLGTPGSYEQYF
TGTGCCAGCAGCTTAGGAACCCCGGGCTCCTACGAGCAGTACTTC
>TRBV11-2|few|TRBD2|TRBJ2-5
CASSSPGLAGVQETQYF
TGTGCCAGCAGCTCGCCCGGACTAGCGGGAGTTCAAGAGACCCAGTACTTC
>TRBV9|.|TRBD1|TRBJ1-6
CASSVEGQINSPLHF
TGTGCCAGCAGCGTAGAGGGACAGATTAATTCACCCCTCCACTTT
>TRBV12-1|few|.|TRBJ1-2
CASSFGVEYGYTF
TGTGCCAGCAGCTTTGGGGTGGAGTATGGCTACACCTTC
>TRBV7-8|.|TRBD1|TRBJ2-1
CASAEYRGSSYNEQFF
TGTGCCAGCGCGGAATACAGGGGAAGCTCCTACAATGAGCAGTTCTTC
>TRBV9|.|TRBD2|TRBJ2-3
CASSWEGTQYF
TGTGCCAGCAGCTGGGAGGGTACGCAGTATTTT
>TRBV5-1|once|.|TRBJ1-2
CASSLAGGYNYGYTF
TGCGCCAGCAGCTTGGCTGGAGGGTATAACTATGGCTACACCTTC
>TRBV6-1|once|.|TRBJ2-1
CASGIPGGEQFF
TGTGCCAGCGGTATACCAGGAGGTGAGCAGTTCTTC
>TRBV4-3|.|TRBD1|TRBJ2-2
CASSQGGTGSTGELFF
TGCGCCAGCAGCCAAGGGGGGACAGGGTCCACCGGGGAGCTGTTTTTT
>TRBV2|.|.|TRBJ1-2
CASSREVYYGYTF
TGTGCCAGCAGCCGTGAGGTTTACTATGGCTACACCTTC
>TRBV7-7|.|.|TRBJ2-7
CASRDGRQPYEQYF
TGTGCTAGCAGGGACGGAAGACAGCCTTACGAGCAGTACTTC
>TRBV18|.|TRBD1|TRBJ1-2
CASSPLRVTGTGSNYGYTF
TGTGCCAGCTCACCACTTCGAGTGACCGGGACAGGGAGTAACTATGGCTACACCTTC
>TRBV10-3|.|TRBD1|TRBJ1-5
CASQQGDQPQHF
TGTGCCAGCCAGCAGGGGGATCAGCCCCAGCATTTT
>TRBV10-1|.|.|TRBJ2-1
CASTKAGLGGEQFF
TGCGCCAGCACCAAGGCAGGCCTGGGGGGTGAGCAGTTCTTC
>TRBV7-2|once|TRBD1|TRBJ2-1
CASSFDRGYEQFF
TGTGCCAGCAGCTTCGACAGGGGATATGAGCAGTTCTTC
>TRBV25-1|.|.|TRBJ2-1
CASSDLDRSYNEQFF
TGTGCCAGCAGTGACCTAGACAGGAGCTACAATGAGCAGTTCTTC
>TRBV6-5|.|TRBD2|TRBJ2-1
CASSRTSGSYNEQFF
TGTGCCAGCAGCCGGACTAGCGGGAGCTACAATGAGCAGTTCTTC
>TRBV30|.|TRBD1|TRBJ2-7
CAWTTGASGFEQYF
TGTGCCTGGACCACAGGGGCCTCGGGCTTCGAGCAGTACTTC
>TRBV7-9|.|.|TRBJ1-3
CASSYPARARNTIYF
TGTGCCAGCAGCTACCCTGCCCGAGCGAGAAACACCATATATTTT
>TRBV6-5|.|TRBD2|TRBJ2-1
CASSPGLAGPKQFF
TGTGCCAGCAGTCCCGGACTAGCGGGTCCGAAGCAGTTCTTC
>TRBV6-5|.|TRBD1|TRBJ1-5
CASRGQRNQPQHF
TGTGCCAGCAGGGGACAGAGGAATCAGCCCCAGCATTTT
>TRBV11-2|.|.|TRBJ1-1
CASSRQAGTEAFF
TGTGCCAGCAGCCGACAGGCGGGCACTGAAGCTTTCTTT